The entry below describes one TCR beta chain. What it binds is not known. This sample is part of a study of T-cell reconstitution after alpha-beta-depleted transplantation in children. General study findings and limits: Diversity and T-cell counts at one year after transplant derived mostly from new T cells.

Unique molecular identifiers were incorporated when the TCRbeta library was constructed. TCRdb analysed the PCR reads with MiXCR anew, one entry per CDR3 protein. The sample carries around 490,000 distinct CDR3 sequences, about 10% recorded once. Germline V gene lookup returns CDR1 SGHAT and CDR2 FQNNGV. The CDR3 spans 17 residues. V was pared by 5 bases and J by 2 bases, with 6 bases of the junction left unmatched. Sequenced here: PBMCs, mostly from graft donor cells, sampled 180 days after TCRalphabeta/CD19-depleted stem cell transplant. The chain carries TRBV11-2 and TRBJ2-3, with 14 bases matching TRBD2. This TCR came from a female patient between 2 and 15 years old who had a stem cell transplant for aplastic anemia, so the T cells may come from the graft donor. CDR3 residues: CASSPWTSGGSTDTQYF. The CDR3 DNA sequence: TGTGCCAGCAGCCCATGGACTAGCGGGGGGTCCACAGATACGCAGTATTTT.